The 19 T cell receptor beta chains listed next were all sequenced from one sample in a study of T cells in Graves' hyperthyroidism and ophthalmopathy (dated by TCRdb to the late 2010s). Libraries were made using multiplex PCR. TCRdb shows the sequencer as Illumina HiSeq 2000. The TCR beta CDR3 regions were amplified from the RNA transcripts. For the first round of RT-PCR on the TCR CDR3, the HTBI primer set was used together with the Qiagen OneStep RT-PCR kit. TCRdb reworked the public reads: Q25 trimming with fastp, MiXCR clone assembly, productive beta chains retained. Rows are combined by CDR3 protein, so each entry shows the most common genes and DNA. The sample table shows about 250,000 distinct CDR3 sequences, and around 25% are seen once. Of the sample, about a third is held by the ten largest clones. Material for sequencing was blood. These receptors all come from a woman in her thirties or forties with Graves' ophthalmopathy.

This clonotype appeared many times. The chain is built from TRBV7-9 and TRBJ2-2, with D perhaps matching TRBD1 or TRBD2 (5 bases each). CDR1 and CDR2 from the germline V gene are SEHNR and FQNEAQ (reference sequence). This CDR3 is built from 14 residues. V shed 5 bases and J shed 4 bases, with 11 bases lying between them. Here the CDR3 reads CASSPSGSTGELFF. The CDR3 DNA follows: TGTGCCAGCAGCCCCTCAGGGAGCACCGGGGAGCTGTTTTTT.

At least ten counts were recorded for this clonotype. This chain uses TRBV20-1 with TRBJ1-5; D is ambiguous. The CDR3 sequence is 15 residues long. Germline assignment: CDR1 DFQATT and CDR2 SNEGSKA (reference sequence). The V and J ends lost 0 bases and 1 base respectively, with 10 bases between them. The CDR3 loop reads CSARDFRQSNQPQHF. As DNA, the CDR3 is TGCAGTGCTAGAGATTTTAGGCAGAGCAATCAGCCCCAGCATTTT.

This clonotype was seen repeatedly, ten times or more. For the CDR3, the DNA is TGTGCCAGCAAGATAGCTATGATTGAAAACATTCAGTACTTC. It yields the protein CASKIAMIENIQYF. V and J are TRBV2 and TRBJ2-4, with unresolved D. CDR1 and CDR2 from the germline V gene are SNHLY and FYNNEI. CDR3 length equals 14 residues. Trimming cost V 7 bases and J 5 bases, with 15 bases left between them.

The rearrangement joins TRBV27 to TRBJ1-2; TRBD1 matches at 7 bases. The ends lost 6 bases at V and 2 bases at J; junction bases unmatched: 6. Germline V gene sequence: CDR1 MNHEY, CDR2 SMNVEV (reference sequence). CDR3 length: 14 residues. The CDR3 loop is CASRRSDRNYGYTF. The CDR3 nucleotides read TGTGCCAGCAGGCGATCGGACAGGAACTATGGCTACACCTTC.

The chain employs TRBV7-8 and TRBJ1-1; 8 positions match TRBD1. CDR3 size: 15 residues. V shed 3 bases and J 3 bases; nucleotides not matched to a gene: 6. Germline CDR1 and CDR2: SGHVS and FQNEAQ. Written as DNA, the CDR3 is TGTGCCAGCAGCTTGGACAGGGTGGATTACACTGAAGCTTTCTTT. It is translated as CASSLDRVDYTEAFF.

This clonotype occurred a few times. The genes are TRBV15 and TRBJ2-5; no firm D call. The CDR3 is made up of 13 amino acids. Trimming shortened V by 1 base and J by 1 base, and 4 bases separated the two germline ends. Per the germline V gene, CDR1 is LNHNV and CDR2 is YYDKDF (reference sequence). The CDR3, as DNA: TGTGCCACCAGCAGAGTCCCCCAAGAGACCCAGTACTTC. Translated: CATSRVPQETQYF.

This clonotype was counted only a few times. The chain combines TRBV28 with TRBJ2-5; D may be TRBD1 (5 bases). V shed 3 bases and J shed 3 bases, with 8 bases lying between them. Per germline, CDR1 MDHEN and CDR2 SYDVKM. CDR3 size: 13 residues. In DNA form, the CDR3 reads TGTGCCAGCAGTTTTGTCAGGGAAGAGACCCAGTACTTC. It translates to CASSFVREETQYF.

This clonotype showed up many times. V and J are TRBV6-5 and TRBJ2-7; D not resolved. V shed 4 bases and J shed 0 bases, with 7 bases lying between them. The CDR3 runs 13 residues. The germline V gene encodes CDR1 MNHEY and CDR2 SVGAGI. CDR3 in amino acids: CASSSWASYEQYF. The CDR3 DNA follows: TGTGCCAGCAGTTCCTGGGCCTCCTACGAGCAGTACTTC.

The chain uses TRBV15 and TRBJ1-1; 10 bases match TRBD1. This CDR3 region has 15 residues. V shed 0 bases and J 10 bases; nucleotides not matched to a gene: 8. Germline V CDR1 and CDR2: LNHNV, YYDKDF (reference sequence). Here the CDR3 DNA reads TGTGCCACCAGCAGAGACGGGACAGGGGCTTCAGTAGCTTTCTTT. Its translation is CATSRDGTGASVAFF.

This clonotype was detected only a few times. This chain joins TRBV27 and TRBJ2-1, with 15 nucleotides matching TRBD2. Germline V gene lookup returns CDR1 MNHEY and CDR2 SMNVEV (reference sequence). The trim removed 3 bases at V and 4 bases at J, leaving 7 bases unmatched. The CDR3 runs to 18 residues. The CDR3 spells CASSFGTSGRTGYNEQFF. The CDR3 DNA sequence: TGTGCCAGCAGTTTCGGGACTAGCGGGAGGACAGGGTACAATGAGCAGTTCTTC.

This clonotype was found many times. The rearrangement links TRBV5-1 to TRBJ1-2; a possible D gene is TRBD1 (5 bases). This CDR3 has 13 amino acids. Germline assignment: CDR1 SGHRS and CDR2 YFSETQ. Trimming left V 5 bases short and J 8 bases short, with 16 bases between. The CDR3 nucleotides are TGCGCCAGCAGGACCGACAGTACCGGGGGCTACACCTTC. It codes for CASRTDSTGGYTF. Full variable domain (outside the CDR3, taken from reference TRBV5-1 and TRBJ1-2): KAGVTQTPRYLIKTRGQQVTLSCSPISGHRSVSWYQQTPGQGLQFLFEYFSETQRNKGNFPGRFSGRQFSNSRSEMNVSTLELGDSALYLCASRTDSTGGYTFGSGTRLTVV.

At least ten counts were recorded for this clonotype. J is TRBJ2-6 and V is TRBV9; 9 positions match TRBD1. With 3 bases clipped from V and 3 bases from J, the junction kept 7 bases outside the gene matches. Germline V CDR1 and CDR2: SGDLS, YYNGEE. CDR3 size: 17 residues. The CDR3 DNA reads as TGTGCCAGCAGCGATGGACAGGGGCTTGATGGGGCCAACGTCCTGACTTTC. Its translation: CASSDGQGLDGANVLTF.

This clonotype has ten or more counts. The chain uses TRBV6-1 and TRBJ2-7, with a possible D match to TRBD2 (5 bases). The CDR3 has 14 residues. Germline V CDR1 and CDR2: MNHNS, SASEGT. V lost 3 bases and J lost 0, with 9 bases in between. This CDR3 is CASSDHGNSYEQYF. The CDR3 DNA reads as TGTGCCAGCAGTGACCACGGGAACTCCTACGAGCAGTACTTC.

This clonotype showed up many times. This rearrangement joins TRBV28 to TRBJ2-7; no firm D call. CDR1 is MDHEN and CDR2 is SYDVKM in the germline V gene. The CDR3 is 16 residues long. V was pared by 8 bases and J by 4 bases, with 24 bases between. Written as DNA, the CDR3 is TGTGCCAGCGTGGAGAGTCTGAATTCTTTACCGTACGAGCAGTACTTC. Translated: CASVESLNSLPYEQYF.

This clonotype was seen many times. The rearrangement uses TRBV27 and TRBJ1-2; TRBD1 might be the D (5 bases). V lost 3 bases and J lost 7, with 12 bases in between. The CDR3 extends over 13 amino acids. The germline V gene encodes CDR1 MNHEY and CDR2 SMNVEV (reference sequence). CDR3 nucleotide sequence: TGTGCCAGCAGTTTGTACGGGGCTGTTGGCTACACCTTC. Its protein is CASSLYGAVGYTF.

This clonotype was detected ten times or more. The gene calls are TRBV7-9 and TRBJ2-7; 11 positions agree with TRBD2. The germline V gene has CDR1 SEHNR and CDR2 FQNEAQ (reference sequence). The CDR3 consists of 14 residues. V shed 5 bases and J 5 bases; nucleotides not matched to a gene: 5. CDR3 sequence: CASSPTSGSNEQYF. For the CDR3, the DNA is TGTGCCAGCAGCCCTACTAGCGGGAGCAACGAGCAGTACTTC. Looking up the rest from reference TRBV7-9 and TRBJ2-7 gives the full variable domain: DTGVSQNPRHKITKRGQNVTFRCDPISEHNRLYWYRQTLGQGPEFLTYFQNEAQLEKSRLLSDRFSAERPKGSFSTLEIQRTEQGDSAMYLCASSPTSGSNEQYFGPGTRLTVT.

The rearrangement uses TRBV7-2 and TRBJ1-2; perhaps TRBD1 as D (5 bases). The length of the CDR3 is 14 residues. Trimming left V 6 bases short and J 0 bases short, with 11 bases between. Germline V gene sequence: CDR1 SGHTA, CDR2 FQGNSA. CDR3 loop: CASSSGGANYGYTF. The CDR3 bases are TGTGCCAGCAGTTCTGGGGGGGCTAACTATGGCTACACCTTC.

The J gene is TRBJ2-7, the V gene TRBV20-1; D not certain. This CDR3 is built from 11 residues. Between the trimmed V and J ends, which lost 6 bases and 3 bases, there was a span of 9 bases. The V gene's germline CDR1 is DFQATT and CDR2 SNEGSKA (reference sequence). CDR3 coding DNA: TGCAGTGCGAACCTAGACTACGAGCAGTACTTC. It specifies CSANLDYEQYF.

V is TRBV7-8 and J is TRBJ2-7, with TRBD1 identical over 9 bases. Losses at the gene ends were 4 bases for V and 3 bases for J; bases not matched to a gene: 10. The length of the CDR3 is 16 residues. Germline-derived CDR1 and CDR2 are SGHVS and FQNEAQ. This chain's CDR3 is CASSSRGQGRFYEQYF. DNA for the CDR3: TGTGCCAGCAGCTCGAGGGGACAGGGACGATTCTACGAGCAGTACTTC.